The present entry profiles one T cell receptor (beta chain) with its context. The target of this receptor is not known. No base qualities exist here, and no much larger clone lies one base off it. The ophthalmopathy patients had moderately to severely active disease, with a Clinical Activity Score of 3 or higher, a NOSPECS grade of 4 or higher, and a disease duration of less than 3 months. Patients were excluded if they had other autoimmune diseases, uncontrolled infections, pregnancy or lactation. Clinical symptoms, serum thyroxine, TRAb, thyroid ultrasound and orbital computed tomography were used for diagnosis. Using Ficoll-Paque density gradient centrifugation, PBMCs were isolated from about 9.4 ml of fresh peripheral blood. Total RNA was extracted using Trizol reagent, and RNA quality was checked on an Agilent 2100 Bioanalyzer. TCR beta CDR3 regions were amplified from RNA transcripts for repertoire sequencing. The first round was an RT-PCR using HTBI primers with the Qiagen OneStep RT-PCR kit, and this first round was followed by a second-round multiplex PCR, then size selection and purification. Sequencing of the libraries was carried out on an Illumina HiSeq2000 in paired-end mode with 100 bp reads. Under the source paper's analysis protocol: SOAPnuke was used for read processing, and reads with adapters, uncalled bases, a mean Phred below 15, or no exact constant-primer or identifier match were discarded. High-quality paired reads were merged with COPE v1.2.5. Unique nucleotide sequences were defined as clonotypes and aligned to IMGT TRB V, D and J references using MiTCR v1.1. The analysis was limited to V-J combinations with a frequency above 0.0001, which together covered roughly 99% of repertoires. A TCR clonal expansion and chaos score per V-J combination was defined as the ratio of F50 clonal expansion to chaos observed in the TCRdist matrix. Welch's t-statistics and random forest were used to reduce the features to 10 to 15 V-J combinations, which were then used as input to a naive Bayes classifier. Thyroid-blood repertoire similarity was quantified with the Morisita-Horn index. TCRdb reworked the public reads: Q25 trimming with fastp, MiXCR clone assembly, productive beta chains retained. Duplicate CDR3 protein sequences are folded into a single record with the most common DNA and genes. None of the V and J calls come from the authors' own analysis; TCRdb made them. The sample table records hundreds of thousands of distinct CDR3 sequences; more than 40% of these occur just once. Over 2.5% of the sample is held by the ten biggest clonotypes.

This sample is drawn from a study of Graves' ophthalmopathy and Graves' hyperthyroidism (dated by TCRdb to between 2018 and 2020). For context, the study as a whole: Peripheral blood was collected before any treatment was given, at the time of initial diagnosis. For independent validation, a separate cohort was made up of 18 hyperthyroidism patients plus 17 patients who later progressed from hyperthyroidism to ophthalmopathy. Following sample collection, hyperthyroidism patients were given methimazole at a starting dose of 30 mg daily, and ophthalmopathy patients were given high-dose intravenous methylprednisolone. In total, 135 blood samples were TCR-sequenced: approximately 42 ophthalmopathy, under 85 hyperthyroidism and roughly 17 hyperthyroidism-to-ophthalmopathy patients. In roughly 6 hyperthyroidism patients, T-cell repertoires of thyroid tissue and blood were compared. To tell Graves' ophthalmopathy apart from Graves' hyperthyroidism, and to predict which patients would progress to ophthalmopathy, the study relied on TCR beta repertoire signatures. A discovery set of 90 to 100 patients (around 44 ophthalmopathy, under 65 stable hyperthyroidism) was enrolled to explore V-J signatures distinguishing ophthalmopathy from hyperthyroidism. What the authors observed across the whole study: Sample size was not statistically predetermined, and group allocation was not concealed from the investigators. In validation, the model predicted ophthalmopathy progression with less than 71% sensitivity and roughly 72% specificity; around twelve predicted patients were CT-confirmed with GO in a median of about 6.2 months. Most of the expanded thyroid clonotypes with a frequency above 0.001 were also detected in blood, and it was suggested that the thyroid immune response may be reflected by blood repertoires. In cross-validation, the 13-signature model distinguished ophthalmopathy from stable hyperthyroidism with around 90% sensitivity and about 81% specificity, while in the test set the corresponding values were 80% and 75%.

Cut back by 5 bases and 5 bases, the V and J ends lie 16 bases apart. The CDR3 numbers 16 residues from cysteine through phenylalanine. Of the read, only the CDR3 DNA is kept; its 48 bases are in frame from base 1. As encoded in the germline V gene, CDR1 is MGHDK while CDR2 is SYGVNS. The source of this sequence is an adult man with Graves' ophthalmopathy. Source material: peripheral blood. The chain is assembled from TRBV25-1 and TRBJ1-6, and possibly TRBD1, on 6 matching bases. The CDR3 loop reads CASSFPREGDNSPLHF. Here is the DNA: TGTGCCAGCAGTTTCCCCCGCGAGGGGGATAATTCACCCCTCCACTTT.